This TCR beta chain appears in the sequencing data of a study of identical twins. V was trimmed by 4 bases and J by 1 base, leaving 10 bases between them. The CDR3 runs to 14 residues. Germline assignment: CDR1 SEHNR and CDR2 FQNEAQ (reference sequence). One entry per CDR3 protein, called by TCRdb with MiXCR from the 5' RACE reads. The table lists about 210,000 distinct CDR3 sequences, roughly a tenth of them singletons. Sequencing was carried out using memory (CD45RO+) T cells sorted from blood. The chain is built from TRBV7-9 and TRBJ2-5; perhaps TRBD2 as D (5 bases). The TCR comes from a woman between 18 and 30 years old in good health. The CDR3, as DNA: TGTGCCAGCAGCTACCTGGCGGGCCAAGAGACCCAGTACTTC. It translates to CASSYLAGQETQYF.